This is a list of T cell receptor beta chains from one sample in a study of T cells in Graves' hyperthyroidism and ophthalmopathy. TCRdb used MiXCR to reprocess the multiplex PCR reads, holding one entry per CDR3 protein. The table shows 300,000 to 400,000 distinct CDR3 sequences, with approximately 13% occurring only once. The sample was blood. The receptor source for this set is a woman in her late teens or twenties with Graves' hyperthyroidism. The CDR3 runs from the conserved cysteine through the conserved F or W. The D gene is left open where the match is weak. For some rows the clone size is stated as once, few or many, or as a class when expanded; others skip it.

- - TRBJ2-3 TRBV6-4 TGTGCCAGCAGTGGGGATGGGGCCACAGATACGCAGTATTTT CASSGDGATDTQYF
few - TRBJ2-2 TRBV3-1 TGTGCCAGCAGCCAAGTCCCGACTAACACCGGGGAGCTGTTTTTT CASSQVPTNTGELFF
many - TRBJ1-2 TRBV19 TGTGCCAGTAGTGGCGACAGCACTAACTATGGCTACACCTTC CASSGDSTNYGYTF
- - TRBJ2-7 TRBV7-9 TGTGCCAGCAGCTCCAACATGGTTTGGGGCTACGAGCAGTACTTC CASSSNMVWGYEQYF
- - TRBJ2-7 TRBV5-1 TGCGCCAGCAGCTTGGAAGGACTGTATAATGAGCAGTACTTC CASSLEGLYNEQYF
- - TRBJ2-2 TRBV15 TGTGCCACCAGCGATGGACGGGTATCTGGGGAGCTGTTTTTT CATSDGRVSGELFF
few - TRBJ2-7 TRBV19 TGTGCCAGTAGTAAAGCCAACCTGCGGACCTACGAGCAGTACTTC CASSKANLRTYEQYF
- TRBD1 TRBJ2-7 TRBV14 TGTGCCAGCAGTTACTCCAGGGTAGCTGGGACAGGGAGGAACGAGCAGTACTTC CASSYSRVAGTGRNEQYF
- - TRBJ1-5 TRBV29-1 TGCAGCGTTGGAGGAGGGAGTAATCAGCCCCAGCATTTT CSVGGGSNQPQHF
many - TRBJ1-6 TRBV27 TGTGCCAGCAGTTTATTAACAGGATCCCTATATAATTCACCCCTCCACTTT CASSLLTGSLYNSPLHF